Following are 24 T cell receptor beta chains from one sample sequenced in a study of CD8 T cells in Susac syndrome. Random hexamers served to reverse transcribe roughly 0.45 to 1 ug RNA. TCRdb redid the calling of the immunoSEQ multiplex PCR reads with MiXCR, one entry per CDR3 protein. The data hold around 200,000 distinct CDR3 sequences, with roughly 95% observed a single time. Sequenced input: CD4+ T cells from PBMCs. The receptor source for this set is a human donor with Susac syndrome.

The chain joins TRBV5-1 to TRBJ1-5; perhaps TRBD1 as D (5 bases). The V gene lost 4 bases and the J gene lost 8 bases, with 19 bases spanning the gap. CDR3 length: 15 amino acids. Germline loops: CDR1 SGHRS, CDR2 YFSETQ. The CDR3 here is CASSGGDGSGEPQHF. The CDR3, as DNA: TGCGCCAGCAGCGGGGGGGACGGGAGCGGGGAGCCCCAGCATTTT.

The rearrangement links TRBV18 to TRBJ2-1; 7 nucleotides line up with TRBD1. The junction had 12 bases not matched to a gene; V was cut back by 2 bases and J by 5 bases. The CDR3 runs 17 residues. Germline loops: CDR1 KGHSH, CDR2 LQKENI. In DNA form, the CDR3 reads TGTGCCAGCTCACCAGACAGGGCCCTCTTTATCGACAATGAGCAGTTCTTC. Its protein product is CASSPDRALFIDNEQFF.

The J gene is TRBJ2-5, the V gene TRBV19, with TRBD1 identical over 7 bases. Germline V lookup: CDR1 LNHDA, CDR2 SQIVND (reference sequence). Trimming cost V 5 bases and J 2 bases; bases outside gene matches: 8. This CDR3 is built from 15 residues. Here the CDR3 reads CASSVPGTEQETQYF. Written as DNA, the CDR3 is TGTGCCAGTAGTGTACCCGGGACAGAACAAGAGACCCAGTACTTC.

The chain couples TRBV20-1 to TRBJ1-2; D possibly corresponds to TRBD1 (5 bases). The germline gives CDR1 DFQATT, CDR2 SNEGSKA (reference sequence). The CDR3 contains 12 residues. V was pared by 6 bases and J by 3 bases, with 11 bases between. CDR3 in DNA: TGCAGTGCACCGACAGTACACTATGGCTACACCTTC. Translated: CSAPTVHYGYTF.

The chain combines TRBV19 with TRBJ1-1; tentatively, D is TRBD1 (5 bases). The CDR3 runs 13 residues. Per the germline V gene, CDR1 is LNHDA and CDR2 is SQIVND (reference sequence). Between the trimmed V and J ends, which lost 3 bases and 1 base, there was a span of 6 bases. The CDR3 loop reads CASSMTANTEAFF. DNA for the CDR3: TGTGCCAGTAGTATGACAGCGAACACTGAAGCTTTCTTT.

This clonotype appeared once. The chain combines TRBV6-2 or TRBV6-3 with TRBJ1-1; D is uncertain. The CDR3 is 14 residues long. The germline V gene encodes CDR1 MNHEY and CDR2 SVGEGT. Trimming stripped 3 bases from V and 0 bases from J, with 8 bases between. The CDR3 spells CASSYSFLNTEAFF. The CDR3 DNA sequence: TGTGCCAGCAGTTATTCTTTCCTGAACACTGAAGCTTTCTTT.

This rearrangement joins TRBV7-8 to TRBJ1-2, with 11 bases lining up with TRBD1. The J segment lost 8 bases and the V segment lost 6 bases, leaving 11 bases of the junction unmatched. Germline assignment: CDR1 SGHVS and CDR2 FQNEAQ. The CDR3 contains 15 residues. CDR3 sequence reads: CASRGTGTGGFGYTF. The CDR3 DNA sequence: TGTGCCAGCAGGGGAACCGGGACAGGGGGATTCGGCTACACCTTC.

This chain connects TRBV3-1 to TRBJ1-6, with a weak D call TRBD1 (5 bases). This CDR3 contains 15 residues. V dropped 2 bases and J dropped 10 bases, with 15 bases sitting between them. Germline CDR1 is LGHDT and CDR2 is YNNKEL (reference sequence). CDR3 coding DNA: TGTGCCAGCAGCCAAAGCGACAGTAAAGGATCACCCCTCCACTTT. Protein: CASSQSDSKGSPLHF. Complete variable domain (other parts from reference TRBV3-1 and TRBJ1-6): DTAVSQTPKYLVTQMGNDKSIKCEQNLGHDTMYWYKQDSKKFLKIMFSYNNKELIINETVPNRFSPKSPDKAHLNLHINSLELGDSAVYFCASSQSDSKGSPLHFGNGTRLTVT.

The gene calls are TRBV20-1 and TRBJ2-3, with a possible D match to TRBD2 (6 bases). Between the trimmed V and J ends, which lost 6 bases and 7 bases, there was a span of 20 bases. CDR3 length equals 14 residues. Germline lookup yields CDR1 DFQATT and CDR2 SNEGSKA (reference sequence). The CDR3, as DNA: TGCAGTGCCCCTAACCCACCCGGGGGAAATACGCAGTATTTT. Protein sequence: CSAPNPPGGNTQYF.

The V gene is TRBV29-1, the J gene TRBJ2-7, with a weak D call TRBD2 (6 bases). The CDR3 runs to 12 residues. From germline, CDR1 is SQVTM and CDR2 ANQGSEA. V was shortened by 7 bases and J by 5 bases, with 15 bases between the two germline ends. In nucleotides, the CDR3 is TGCAGCGGCGGGGTTACGGGGAACGAGCAGTACTTC. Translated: CSGGVTGNEQYF.

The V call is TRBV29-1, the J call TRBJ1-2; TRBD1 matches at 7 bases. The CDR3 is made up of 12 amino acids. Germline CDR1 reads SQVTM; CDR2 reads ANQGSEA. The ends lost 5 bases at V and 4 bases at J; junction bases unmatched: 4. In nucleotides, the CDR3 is TGCAGCGTTTTCGACAGGGCCTATGGCTACACCTTC. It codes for CSVFDRAYGYTF. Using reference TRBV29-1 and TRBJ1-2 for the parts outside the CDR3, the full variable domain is SAVISQKPSRDICQRGTSLTIQCQVDSQVTMMFWYRQQPGQSLTLIATANQGSEATYESGFVIDKFPISRPNLTFSTLTVSNMSPEDSSIYLCSVFDRAYGYTFGSGTRLTVV.

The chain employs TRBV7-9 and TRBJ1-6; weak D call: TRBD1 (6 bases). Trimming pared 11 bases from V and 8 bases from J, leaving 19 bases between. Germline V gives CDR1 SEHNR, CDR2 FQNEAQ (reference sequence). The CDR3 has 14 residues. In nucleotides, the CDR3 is TGTGCCGGCCGCGGAGGGGGTAGGGATTCACCCCTCCACTTT. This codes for CAGRGGGRDSPLHF.

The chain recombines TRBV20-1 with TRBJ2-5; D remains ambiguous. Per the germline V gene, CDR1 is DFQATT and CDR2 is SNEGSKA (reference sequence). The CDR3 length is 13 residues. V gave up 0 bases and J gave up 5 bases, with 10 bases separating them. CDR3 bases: TGCAGTGCTAGAGATGGGCCCAAGGAGACCCAGTACTTC. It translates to CSARDGPKETQYF.

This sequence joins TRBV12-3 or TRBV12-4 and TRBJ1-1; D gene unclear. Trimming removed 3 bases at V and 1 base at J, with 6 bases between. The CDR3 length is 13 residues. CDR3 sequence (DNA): TGTGCCAGCAGTTTTATGGAGAACACTGAAGCTTTCTTT. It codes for CASSFMENTEAFF.

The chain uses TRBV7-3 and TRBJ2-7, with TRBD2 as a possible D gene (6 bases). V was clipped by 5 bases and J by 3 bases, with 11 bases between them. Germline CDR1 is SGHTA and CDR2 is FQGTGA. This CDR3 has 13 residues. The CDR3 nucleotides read TGTGCCAGCAGCAGGGACTCCGGCTACGAGCAGTACTTC. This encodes CASSRDSGYEQYF.

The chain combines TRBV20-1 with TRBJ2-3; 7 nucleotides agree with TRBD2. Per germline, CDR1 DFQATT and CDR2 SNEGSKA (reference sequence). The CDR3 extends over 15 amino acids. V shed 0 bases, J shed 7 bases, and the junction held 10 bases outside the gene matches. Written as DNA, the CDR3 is TGCAGTGCTAGAGATAGTTCAAACGGGGGGAATACGCAGTATTTT. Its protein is CSARDSSNGGNTQYF.

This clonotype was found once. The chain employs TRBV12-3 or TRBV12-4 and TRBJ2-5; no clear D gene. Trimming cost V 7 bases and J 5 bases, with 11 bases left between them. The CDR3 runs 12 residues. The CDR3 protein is CASMSGPETQYF. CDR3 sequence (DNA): TGTGCCAGCATGTCCGGGCCCGAGACCCAGTACTTC.

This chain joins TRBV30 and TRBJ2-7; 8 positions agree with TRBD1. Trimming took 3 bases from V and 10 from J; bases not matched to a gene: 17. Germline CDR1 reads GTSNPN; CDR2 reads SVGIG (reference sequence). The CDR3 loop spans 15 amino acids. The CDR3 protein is CAWRILRTGSSGQYF. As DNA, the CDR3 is TGTGCCTGGAGAATCTTAAGGACAGGGTCTTCCGGACAGTACTTC.

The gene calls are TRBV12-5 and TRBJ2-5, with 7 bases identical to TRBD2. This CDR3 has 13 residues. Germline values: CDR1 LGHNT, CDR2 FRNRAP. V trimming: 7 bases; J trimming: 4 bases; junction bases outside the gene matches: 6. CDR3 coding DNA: TGTGCTAGTGCGACTAGCAGTACAGAGACCCAGTACTTC. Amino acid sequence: CASATSSTETQYF. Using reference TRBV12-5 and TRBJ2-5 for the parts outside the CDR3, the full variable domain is DARVTQTPRHKVTEMGQEVTMRCQPILGHNTVFWYRQTMMQGLELLAYFRNRAPLDDSGMPKDRFSAEMPDATLATLKIQPSEPRDSAVYFCASATSSTETQYFGPGTRLLVL.

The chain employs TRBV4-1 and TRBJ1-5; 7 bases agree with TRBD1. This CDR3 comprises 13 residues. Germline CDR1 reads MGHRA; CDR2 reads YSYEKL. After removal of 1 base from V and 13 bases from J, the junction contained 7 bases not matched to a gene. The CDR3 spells CASSQAQTGPQHF. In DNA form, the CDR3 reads TGCGCCAGCAGCCAAGCCCAGACAGGGCCTCAGCATTTT.

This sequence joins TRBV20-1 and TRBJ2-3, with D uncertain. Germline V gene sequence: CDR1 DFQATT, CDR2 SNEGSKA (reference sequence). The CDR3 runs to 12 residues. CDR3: CSLGSRTDTQYF. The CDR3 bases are TGCAGCTTGGGCAGCCGCACAGATACGCAGTATTTT.

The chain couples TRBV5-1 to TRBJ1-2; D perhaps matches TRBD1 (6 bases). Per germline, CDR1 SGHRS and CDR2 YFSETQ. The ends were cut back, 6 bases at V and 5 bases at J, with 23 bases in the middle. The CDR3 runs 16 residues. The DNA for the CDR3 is TGCGCCAGCACGGACGGAGGGGGGGCCCTACAGTATGGCTACACCTTC. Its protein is CASTDGGGALQYGYTF. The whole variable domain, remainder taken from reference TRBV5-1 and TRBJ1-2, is KAGVTQTPRYLIKTRGQQVTLSCSPISGHRSVSWYQQTPGQGLQFLFEYFSETQRNKGNFPGRFSGRQFSNSRSEMNVSTLELGDSALYLCASTDGGGALQYGYTFGSGTRLTVV.

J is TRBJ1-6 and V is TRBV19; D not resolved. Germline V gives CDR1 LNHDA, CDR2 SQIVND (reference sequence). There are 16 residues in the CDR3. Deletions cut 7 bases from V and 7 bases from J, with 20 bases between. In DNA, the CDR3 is TGTGCCAGTACCTTTGACGGTGCCGCGCAGAATTCACCCCTCCACTTT. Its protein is CASTFDGAAQNSPLHF.

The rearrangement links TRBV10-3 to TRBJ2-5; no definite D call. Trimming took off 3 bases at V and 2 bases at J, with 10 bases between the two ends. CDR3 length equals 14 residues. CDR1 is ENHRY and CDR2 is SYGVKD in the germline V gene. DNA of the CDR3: TGTGCCATCAGTGACCCTCGACGGCAAGAGACCCAGTACTTC. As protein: CAISDPRRQETQYF.